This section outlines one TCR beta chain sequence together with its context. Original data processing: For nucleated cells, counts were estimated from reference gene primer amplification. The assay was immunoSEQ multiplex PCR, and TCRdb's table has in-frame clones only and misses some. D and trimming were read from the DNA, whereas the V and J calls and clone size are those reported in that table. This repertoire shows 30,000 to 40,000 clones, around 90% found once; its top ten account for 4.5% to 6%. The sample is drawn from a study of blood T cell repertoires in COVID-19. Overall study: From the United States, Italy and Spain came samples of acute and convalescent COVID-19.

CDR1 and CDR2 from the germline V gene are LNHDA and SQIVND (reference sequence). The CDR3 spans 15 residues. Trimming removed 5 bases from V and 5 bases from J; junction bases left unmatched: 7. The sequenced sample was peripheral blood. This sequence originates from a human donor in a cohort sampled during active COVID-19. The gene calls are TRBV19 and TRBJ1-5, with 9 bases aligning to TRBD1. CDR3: CASSGGTGYHQPQHF. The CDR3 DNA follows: TGTGCCAGTAGTGGAGGGACAGGGTATCATCAGCCCCAGCATTTT.